This T cell receptor beta chain was captured in a study of T cell changes during pregnancy in multiple sclerosis. Data came from immunoSEQ multiplex PCR; TCRdb stores just in-frame clones and leaves some out. The sample has 36,000 or so clones, approximately 90% seen once; the top ten hold just over 0.55%. V lost 7 bases to trimming and J lost 4 bases; unmatched junction nucleotides: 10. The CDR3 loop spans 16 amino acids. The germline V gene encodes CDR1 LNHDA and CDR2 SQIVND (reference sequence). The gene calls are TRBV19 and TRBJ1-6; 7 bases align to TRBD1. The receptor was derived from a female donor with multiple sclerosis, enrolled in a pregnancy study. Sequences were derived from CD4+ T cells from peripheral blood mononuclear cells, sampled in the first trimester of pregnancy. This chain's CDR3 is CASNLGQRAYNSPLHF. CDR3 nucleotides: TGTGCCAGTAACCTGGGACAGCGAGCGTATAATTCACCCCTCCACTTT.